The 16 T cell receptor beta chains below all came from one sample that was sequenced in a study of metastatic and nonmetastatic thyroid tumors. No patient had received any treatment before thyroid surgery. TCRdb reanalyzed the PCR reads via MiXCR. The sample yields about 82,000 clones, roughly an eighth seen once. Source material: tumor tissue. The receptor source for this set is a female donor with papillary thyroid cancer or a benign thyroid nodule (not recorded which). Some clones in this sample may be carry-over from other donors' samples.

The chain employs TRBV4-1 and TRBJ2-1; 9 bases match TRBD2. The CDR3 loop spans 16 amino acids. CDR1 and CDR2 from the germline V gene are MGHRA and YSYEKL. V shed 0 bases and J 8 bases; nucleotides not matched to a gene: 8. The CDR3, as DNA: TGCGCCAGCAGCCAAGAATTAGCGGGAGCGAGCTATGAGCAGTTCTTC. It translates to CASSQELAGASYEQFF.

This clone was seen repeatedly, ten times or more. The genes are TRBV6-2 or TRBV6-3 and TRBJ2-1; TRBD2 agrees at 12 bases. J was trimmed by 5 bases and V by 0 bases; bases with no gene match: 2. CDR1 and CDR2 from the germline V gene are MNHEY and SVGEGT. The CDR3 is 16 residues long. The CDR3 sequence: CASSYSLAGGHNEQFF. As DNA, the CDR3 is TGTGCCAGCAGTTACTCCCTAGCGGGAGGGCACAATGAGCAGTTCTTC.

CDR3 nucleotides: TGCGCCAGCAGCCAGGGGTGCGGGAGGGCCGGGGAGCTGTTTTTT. This encodes CASSQGCGRAGELFF. The chain has TRBV4-1 and TRBJ2-2; the match to TRBD2 covers 9 bases. The CDR3 extends over 15 amino acids. CDR1 is MGHRA, CDR2 YSYEKL, per germline. With 3 bases clipped from V and 6 bases from J, the junction kept 5 bases outside the gene matches.

This clone was recorded many times. The junction does not match germline at one end; this may be a read error. The genes are TRBV20-1 and TRBJ1-2; no definite D call. This CDR3 comprises 12 residues. From germline, CDR1 is DFQATT and CDR2 SNEGSKA (reference sequence). The CDR3 DNA reads TGCAGTGCTAGGCTTTGGCAGCCCGGTGATTCCTTC. Protein sequence: CSARLWQPGDSF.

This clone was seen at least ten times. The V gene is TRBV11-3, the J gene TRBJ1-5; 7 nucleotides match TRBD1. The CDR3 spans 19 residues. Per the germline V gene, CDR1 is SGHNT and CDR2 is YENEEA. Trimming cost V 1 base and J 3 bases; bases outside gene matches: 15. This CDR3 reads CASSLGSRPGQSNNQPQHF. As DNA, the CDR3 is TGTGCCAGCAGCTTAGGGTCTAGGCCGGGACAGAGTAACAATCAGCCCCAGCATTTT.

In its sample, this clone was seen many times. The rearrangement joins TRBV5-1 to TRBJ2-1; 9 nucleotides line up with TRBD2. In germline, CDR1 is SGHRS, CDR2 YFSETQ. V shed 3 bases and J 9 bases; nucleotides not matched to a gene: 13. This CDR3 is built from 16 residues. This CDR3 is CASSWTSGGRAREQFF. DNA for the CDR3: TGCGCCAGCAGCTGGACCTCGGGCGGGAGGGCCCGTGAGCAGTTCTTC. The full variable domain, its missing parts supplied by reference TRBV5-1 and TRBJ2-1, is KAGVTQTPRYLIKTRGQQVTLSCSPISGHRSVSWYQQTPGQGLQFLFEYFSETQRNKGNFPGRFSGRQFSNSRSEMNVSTLELGDSALYLCASSWTSGGRAREQFFGPGTRLTVL.

At least ten counts were recorded for this clone. The CDR3 loop reads CASSEGQEAEEQYF. CDR3 coding DNA: TGTGCCAGCAGTGAGGGGCAGGAGGCAGAGGAGCAGTACTTC. This rearrangement joins TRBV2 to TRBJ2-7; D is possibly TRBD1 or TRBD2 (5 bases each). The germline V gene encodes CDR1 SNHLY and CDR2 FYNNEI. The ends were cut back, 3 bases at V and 7 bases at J, with 16 bases in the middle. The CDR3 has 14 residues.

The chain uses TRBV24-1 and TRBJ2-2; maybe TRBD2 (6 bases). The CDR3 runs 14 residues. Germline CDR1 reads KGHDR; CDR2 reads SFDVKD. Trimming left V 10 bases short and J 2 bases short, with 13 bases between. The CDR3 nucleotides are TGTGCCACTAGATCGGGAGTTAACACCGGGGAGCTGTTTTTT. Translated: CATRSGVNTGELFF.

This clone occurred many times. The chain combines TRBV29-1 with TRBJ2-7; TRBD2 agrees at 7 bases. J gave up 5 bases and V 3 bases, and 7 bases lay outside the gene matches. CDR1 is SQVTM and CDR2 is ANQGSEA in the germline V gene. The CDR3 runs to 13 residues. The CDR3 nucleotides are TGCAGCGTTGATCCTAGCGGAACTAACGAGCAGTACTTC. It is translated as CSVDPSGTNEQYF.

This clone was detected ten times or more. The genes are TRBV10-2 and TRBJ1-3; a weak D match, TRBD1 (5 bases). Germline CDR1 WSHSY, CDR2 SAAADI. The CDR3 contains 12 residues. V lost 8 bases, J lost 2 bases, and 7 bases lay in between. The CDR3 loop is CASRGTGNTIYF. CDR3 nucleotide sequence: TGCGCCAGCCGGGGGACTGGAAACACCATATATTTT.

This clone was seen many times. The sample carries other DNA sequences with the same CDR3. The rearrangement uses TRBV19 and TRBJ1-6; no clear D. CDR3 length equals 15 residues. CDR1 and CDR2 from the germline V gene are LNHDA and SQIVND (reference sequence). The V end lost 3 bases, the J end lost 7 bases, and 13 bases lay between the germline ends. In DNA, the CDR3 is TGTGCCAGTAGTATTGGCGTTTTATGGAATTCACCCCTCCACTTT. This sequence encodes CASSIGVLWNSPLHF. The whole variable domain, filled in from reference TRBV19 and TRBJ1-6, reads DGGITQSPKYLFRKEGQNVTLSCEQNLNHDAMYWYRQDPGQGLRLIYYSQIVNDFQKGDIAEGYSVSREKKESFPLTVTSAQKNPTAFYLCASSIGVLWNSPLHFGNGTRLTVT.

This clone was picked up many times. This chain uses TRBV6-1 with TRBJ2-1; D unresolved. Germline V gene sequence: CDR1 MNHNS, CDR2 SASEGT. The CDR3 is 14 residues long. Trimming removed 3 bases at V and 3 bases at J, with 9 bases between. In DNA form, the CDR3 reads TGTGCCAGCAGTGATCTAGTAGGCTACAATGAGCAGTTCTTC. It yields the protein CASSDLVGYNEQFF.

This clone occurred a few times. The chain joins TRBV6-5 to TRBJ1-5; TRBD1 matches at 9 bases. V lost 4 bases, J lost 0 bases, and 1 base stayed unmatched. Germline assignment: CDR1 MNHEY and CDR2 SVGAGI. The CDR3 runs 15 residues. CDR3 region: CASSSTGGSNQPQHF. In DNA, the CDR3 is TGTGCCAGCAGTTCGACAGGGGGTAGCAATCAGCCCCAGCATTTT.

This clone showed up many times. This chain uses TRBV4-1 with TRBJ2-1; D remains ambiguous. The length of the CDR3 is 15 residues. V was clipped by 0 bases and J by 2 bases, with 8 bases between them. Germline assignment: CDR1 MGHRA and CDR2 YSYEKL. CDR3 nucleotides: TGCGCCAGCAGCCAAGAAGAGGTAGCCTACAATGAGCAGTTCTTC. Encoded protein: CASSQEEVAYNEQFF.

This clone was counted many times. CDR3 loop: CTSGLAGYNEQFF. The CDR3 region has the DNA TGTACCTCGGGACTAGCGGGGTACAATGAGCAGTTCTTC. The rearrangement uses TRBV6-1 and TRBJ2-1; 13 bases align to TRBD2. This CDR3 is 13 amino acids long. Germline V gene sequence: CDR1 MNHNS, CDR2 SASEGT.

This clone occurred many times. V is TRBV10-3 and J is TRBJ1-2, with a weak D call TRBD1 (5 bases). The germline V gene encodes CDR1 ENHRY and CDR2 SYGVKD. Trimming took off 10 bases at V and 6 bases at J, with 21 bases between the two ends. The CDR3 is 14 residues long. CDR3 DNA sequence: TGTGCCACAGGAACTCTCCGGGACCGCCATGGCTACACCTTC. Its translation: CATGTLRDRHGYTF.